The source of this T cell receptor beta chain is a study of T cell clonality in common variable immunodeficiency. Blood samples were heparinized, roughly 5 to 8.5 ml per donor. The germline CDR1 and CDR2 sequences are DFQATT and SNEGSKA (reference sequence). Trimming pared 0 bases from V and 0 bases from J, leaving 9 bases between. The CDR3 runs to 15 residues. Equal genomic DNA amounts from CVID and control samples were sequenced. Some clones are missing from TCRdb's copy, which holds only in-frame ones; the method was immunoSEQ multiplex PCR. The sample holds approximately 34,000 clones, and no clone turns up only once. At least ten counts were recorded for this clone. Coverage ceases 3 residues before the CDR3 finishes, and the germline J gene fills in the end.

The V gene is TRBV20-1, the J gene TRBJ1-5; D gene unclear. The source of this sequence is a person aged 18 to 75 in good health. The sample taken for sequencing was peripheral blood mononuclear cells. CDR3 bases read: TGCAGTGCTAGAGATCAGAGATATAGCAATCAGCCC. It translates to CSARDQRYSNQP. In full, the CDR3 is CSARDQRYSNQPQHF.